This is a list of T cell receptor beta chains from one sample in a study of T cell responses to AZD1222 COVID-19 vaccine. Sequencing was performed with immunoSEQ multiplex PCR; in TCRdb, only in-frame clones are kept and a portion is missing. Of about 140,000 clones listed, roughly nine tenths are singletons. The sample in question was peripheral blood, obtained on day 0 of AZD1222 vaccination. These receptors all stem from an adult in good health. Both conserved end residues are part of each CDR3. The order of the fields is V gene, D gene, J gene, clone size, CDR3 protein, CDR3 DNA. The D gene is left open where the match is weak. Not every row has a clone size; where given, it reads once, few, many or a size class.

TRBV6-5	TRBD1	TRBJ1-1	-	CASSYSSGGTEAFF	TGTGCCAGCAGTTACTCGTCAGGGGGCACTGAAGCTTTCTTT
TRBV11-2	-	TRBJ2-2	-	CASSHLKGSANTGELFF	TGTGCCAGCAGTCATCTGAAGGGTTCCGCGAACACCGGGGAGCTGTTTTTT
TRBV4-1	TRBD1	TRBJ1-5	few	CASSQDMTGWEQPQHF	TGCGCCAGCAGCCAAGATATGACAGGGTGGGAACAGCCCCAGCATTTT
TRBV5-1	-	TRBJ1-1	-	CASSLTGRIDTEAFF	TGCGCCAGCAGCTTGACAGGGAGAATCGACACTGAAGCTTTCTTT
TRBV9	-	TRBJ1-1	-	CASSGGMNTEAFF	TGTGCCAGCAGCGGGGGTATGAACACTGAAGCTTTCTTT
TRBV7-9	TRBD2	TRBJ2-7	-	CAGARLADMYEQYF	TGTGCCGGAGCGCGACTAGCGGACATGTACGAGCAGTACTTC
TRBV2	-	TRBJ1-5	-	CASGADSNQPQHF	TGTGCCAGCGGTGCTGATAGCAATCAGCCCCAGCATTTT
TRBV4-1	-	TRBJ2-1	-	CASSQLPGNEQFF	TGCGCCAGCAGCCAATTGCCTGGGAATGAGCAGTTCTTC
TRBV3-1/TRBV3-2	-	TRBJ2-1	-	CASSQEGLSYDEQFF	TGTGCCAGCAGCCAAGAAGGACTATCGTACGATGAGCAGTTCTTC
TRBV6-5	-	TRBJ1-5	-	CASTLDGNQPQHF	TGTGCCAGCACCTTGGACGGAAATCAGCCCCAGCATTTT
TRBV9	TRBD2	TRBJ2-3	-	CASSGRTSSDTQYF	TGTGCCAGCAGCGGCCGGACTAGCTCAGATACGCAGTATTTT
TRBV6-5	TRBD2	TRBJ2-3	-	CASTRTSSADTQYF	TGTGCCAGCACCAGGACTAGCAGCGCAGATACGCAGTATTTT
TRBV15	-	TRBJ1-5	few	CATSRGKSYDQPQHF	TGTGCCACCAGCAGAGGGAAGAGCTATGATCAGCCCCAGCATTTT
TRBV6-1	-	TRBJ1-1	-	CASSEGQRPGAFF	TGTGCCAGCAGTGAAGGACAGCGCCCTGGGGCTTTCTTT
TRBV6-5	-	TRBJ2-5	-	CASSSLGGRETQYF	TGTGCCAGCAGTTCCCTTGGGGGCAGGGAGACCCAGTACTTC
TRBV5-4	-	TRBJ1-6	-	CASSPAGNSSPLHF	TGTGCCAGCAGCCCCGCAGGGAATAGTTCACCCCTCCACTTT
TRBV28	-	TRBJ1-4	-	CASSVLGVSNEKLFF	TGTGCCAGCAGTGTTCTGGGGGTCTCTAATGAAAAACTGTTTTTT
TRBV30	-	TRBJ2-3	-	CAWSKGTTKNTDTQYF	TGTGCCTGGAGTAAAGGGACCACCAAAAACACAGATACGCAGTATTTT
TRBV5-1	TRBD1	TRBJ1-2	-	CASRAGTADGYTF	TGCGCCAGCAGAGCCGGGACAGCCGATGGCTACACCTTC
TRBV15	-	TRBJ1-2	-	CATSRDFQGGYGYTF	TGTGCCACCAGCAGAGACTTCCAGGGCGGCTATGGCTACACCTTC
TRBV2	-	TRBJ1-6	once	CASSDGPDSPLHF	TGTGCCAGCAGTGACGGTCCAGATTCACCCCTCCACTTT
TRBV28	-	TRBJ1-4	once	CASRGAGTRKLFF	TGTGCCAGCAGGGGGGCCGGGACGCGAAAACTGTTTTTT
TRBV18	-	TRBJ2-2	-	CASSPSRNTGELFF	TGTGCCAGCTCACCGAGCCGAAACACCGGGGAGCTGTTTTTT
TRBV5-8	-	TRBJ1-5	-	CASSAWGSNQPQHF	TGTGCCAGCAGCGCCTGGGGATCCAATCAGCCCCAGCATTTT
TRBV7-8	-	TRBJ1-3	-	CASSLGISGNTIYF	TGTGCCAGCAGCTTAGGGATCTCTGGAAACACCATATATTTT
TRBV4-2	TRBD2	TRBJ2-3	few	CASSQGGGADTQYF	TGTGCCAGCAGCCAAGGCGGGGGGGCAGATACGCAGTATTTT
TRBV5-8	-	TRBJ2-5	-	CASSIGPLPQETQYF	TGTGCCAGCAGTATTGGACCATTACCCCAAGAGACCCAGTACTTC
TRBV28	-	TRBJ1-4	once	CASSPGSSTTGLFF	TGTGCCAGCAGTCCCGGGAGTTCAACTACCGGGCTGTTTTTT
TRBV11-2	TRBD1	TRBJ1-6	-	CASSMTGFNSPLHF	TGTGCCAGCAGCATGACAGGGTTTAATTCACCCCTCCACTTT
TRBV12-3/TRBV12-4	-	TRBJ2-7	-	CASKTASYEQYF	TGTGCCAGCAAGACAGCTTCCTACGAGCAGTACTTC
TRBV20-1	-	TRBJ1-6	-	CSAPGPPLHF	TGCAGTGCCCCGGGCCCACCCCTCCACTTT
TRBV6-2/TRBV6-3	-	TRBJ1-5	many	CASSYSLRSNQPQHF	TGTGCCAGCAGTTACTCGTTGCGTAGCAATCAGCCCCAGCATTTT
TRBV9	-	TRBJ2-1	-	CASSVILDEQFF	TGTGCCAGCAGCGTAATCTTGGATGAGCAGTTCTTC
TRBV9	TRBD2	TRBJ2-1	-	CASSVVGGGAYNEQFF	TGTGCCAGCAGCGTAGTAGGCGGGGGGGCGTACAATGAGCAGTTCTTC
TRBV6-5	-	TRBJ1-2	-	CASRTGTSVDGYTF	TGTGCCAGCAGAACCGGCACATCAGTAGATGGCTACACCTTC
TRBV11-2	-	TRBJ1-1	-	CASTLSHGVNTEAFF	TGTGCCAGCACCCTCTCCCACGGGGTAAACACTGAAGCTTTCTTT
TRBV19	-	TRBJ2-1	-	CASSMLGMYNEQFF	TGTGCCAGTAGTATGCTTGGTATGTACAATGAGCAGTTCTTC
TRBV7-9	-	TRBJ2-3	-	CASKGFREGTDTQYF	TGTGCCAGCAAGGGATTCAGGGAGGGCACAGATACGCAGTATTTT
TRBV7-9	-	TRBJ1-2	-	CASSLDFGYTF	TGTGCCAGCAGCTTAGACTTTGGCTACACCTTC
TRBV19	-	TRBJ1-4	-	CASSSLGTGYEKLFF	TGTGCCAGTAGTTCTCTGGGGACGGGGTACGAAAAACTGTTTTTT
TRBV19	-	TRBJ1-6	-	CASSTPWAMNSPLHF	TGTGCCAGTAGTACCCCTTGGGCAATGAATTCACCCCTCCACTTT
TRBV11-2	-	TRBJ2-5	-	CASSRSGTKGETQYF	TGTGCCAGCAGCCGATCCGGGACGAAGGGGGAGACCCAGTACTTC
TRBV6-5	-	TRBJ1-6	-	CASREQVGSPLHF	TGTGCCAGCCGGGAGCAGGTTGGGTCACCCCTCCACTTT
TRBV7-9	-	TRBJ1-4	-	CASSYGLGEGEKLFF	TGTGCCAGCAGCTACGGACTGGGGGAGGGTGAAAAACTGTTTTTT
TRBV10-2	-	TRBJ1-5	once	CASSQGSEQPQHF	TGCGCCAGCAGCCAGGGATCGGAGCAGCCCCAGCATTTT
TRBV4-1	-	TRBJ1-5	-	CASSQVANRQPQHF	TGCGCCAGCAGCCAAGTTGCAAATCGGCAGCCCCAGCATTTT
TRBV9	-	TRBJ2-1	-	CASSVDSGTLSYNEQFF	TGTGCCAGCAGCGTAGATTCAGGGACACTTTCCTACAATGAGCAGTTCTTC
TRBV11-2	TRBD1	TRBJ2-7	-	CASSVGTAYEQYF	TGTGCCAGCAGCGTCGGGACAGCCTACGAGCAGTACTTC
TRBV5-4	-	TRBJ2-7	-	CASSKERPRTYEQYF	TGTGCCAGTTCGAAAGAGAGGCCCAGGACCTACGAGCAGTACTTC
TRBV9	-	TRBJ1-4	-	CASSVDRGESREKLFF	TGTGCCAGCAGCGTAGATCGGGGGGAAAGTCGTGAAAAACTGTTTTTT
TRBV27	TRBD1	TRBJ2-5	-	CASSGQGAAETQYF	TGTGCCAGCAGCGGACAGGGGGCGGCGGAGACCCAGTACTTC
TRBV4-1	-	TRBJ2-3	-	CASSSPGDTQYF	TGCGCCAGCAGCTCACCAGGAGATACGCAGTATTTT
TRBV9	TRBD1	TRBJ2-7	-	CASSPRDRDYEQYF	TGTGCCAGCAGCCCCCGGGACAGGGACTACGAGCAGTACTTC
TRBV5-1	-	TRBJ2-2	-	CACRAGPGSGELFF	TGCGCCTGTAGGGCGGGACCGGGGTCCGGGGAGCTGTTTTTT
TRBV7-9	-	TRBJ1-5	-	CASSLASGISQPQHF	TGTGCCAGCAGCTTAGCGTCAGGGATCAGTCAGCCCCAGCATTTT
TRBV29-1	-	TRBJ1-2	-	CSVGQVLNYGYTF	TGCAGCGTTGGGCAGGTCCTCAACTATGGCTACACCTTC
TRBV28	-	TRBJ2-4	-	CASSRSPTRKNIQYF	TGTGCCAGCAGCCGGAGCCCTACGCGGAAAAACATTCAGTACTTC